This T cell receptor (beta chain) stems from a study of T cell responses to AZD1222 COVID-19 vaccine. This CDR3 is 14 amino acids long. CDR1 SGHRS and CDR2 YFSETQ come from the germline V gene. With 5 bases clipped from V and 1 base from J, the junction kept 5 bases outside the gene matches. TCRdb's table, derived via immunoSEQ multiplex PCR, lists solely in-frame clones and lacks some. The sample has approximately 100,000 clones; approximately 91% are singletons. The chain recombines TRBV5-1 with TRBJ2-5; TRBD1 agrees at 7 bases. The receptor was isolated from an adult in good health. Specimen: peripheral blood, collected on day 0 of AZD1222 vaccination. The CDR3 spells CASSTGDSQETQYF. CDR3 sequence (DNA): TGCGCCAGCAGTACCGGGGACAGCCAAGAGACCCAGTACTTC.